This T cell receptor beta chain was documented in a study of cytomegalovirus exposure and HLA in healthy donors. Study overall: Roughly 86 million unique TCRs from HLA-typed donors made up an early data release. The study's findings and limits: For TCR beta chains, V- and J-gene trimming was later linked to a missense DCLRE1C variant.

The PCR contained 60 Vbeta and 13 Jbeta primers. The protocol was immunoSEQ multiplex PCR, while the TCRdb copy is restricted to in-frame clones and leaves out a portion. Here the sample spans 120,000 to 150,000 clones, about 80% being singletons. V was shortened by 0 bases and J by 8 bases, with 9 bases between the two germline ends. Looked up from germline, CDR1 is SGDLS and CDR2 is YYNGEE. The length of the CDR3 is 13 residues. Of note for this clone: Its specificity is not known.

The origin of this receptor is a woman in her 30s in good health and CMV-seronegative. Input material: PBMCs. The V and J genes are TRBV9 and TRBJ2-1; D call uncertain. The CDR3, as DNA: TGTGCCAGCAGCGTAGGAACGGTAGATGAGCAGTTCTTC. Protein product: CASSVGTVDEQFF.